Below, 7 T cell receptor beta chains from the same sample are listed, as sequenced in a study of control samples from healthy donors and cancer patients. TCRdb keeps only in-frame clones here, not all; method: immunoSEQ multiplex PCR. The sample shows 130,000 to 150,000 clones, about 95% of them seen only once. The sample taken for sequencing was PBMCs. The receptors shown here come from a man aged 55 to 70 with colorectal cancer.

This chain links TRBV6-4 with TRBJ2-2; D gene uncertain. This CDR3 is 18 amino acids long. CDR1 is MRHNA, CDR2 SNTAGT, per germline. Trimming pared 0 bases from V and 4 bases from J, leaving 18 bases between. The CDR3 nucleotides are TGTGCCAGCAGTGACTCTGTAGGGTCGGTGTTGTGCACCGGGGAGCTGTTTTTT. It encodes CASSDSVGSVLCTGELFF.

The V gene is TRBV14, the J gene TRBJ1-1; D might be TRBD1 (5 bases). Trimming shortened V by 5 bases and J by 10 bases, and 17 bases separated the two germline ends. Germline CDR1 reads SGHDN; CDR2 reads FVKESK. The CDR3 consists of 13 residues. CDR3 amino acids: CASSAGPLRRAFF. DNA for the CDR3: TGTGCCAGCAGCGCGGGACCCCTGCGAAGAGCTTTCTTT. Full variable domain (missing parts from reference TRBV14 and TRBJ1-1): EAGVTQFPSHSVIEKGQTVTLRCDPISGHDNLYWYRRVMGKEIKFLLHFVKESKQDESGMPNNRFLAERTGGTYSTLKVQPAELEDSGVYFCASSAGPLRRAFFGQGTRLTVV.

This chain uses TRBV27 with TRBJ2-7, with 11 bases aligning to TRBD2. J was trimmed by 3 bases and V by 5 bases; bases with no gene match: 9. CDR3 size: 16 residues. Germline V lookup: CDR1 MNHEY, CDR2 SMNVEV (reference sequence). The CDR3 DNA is TGTGCCAGCAGTGTAAGAGGACTAGCGGGTTTCTACGAGCAGTACTTC. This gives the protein CASSVRGLAGFYEQYF.

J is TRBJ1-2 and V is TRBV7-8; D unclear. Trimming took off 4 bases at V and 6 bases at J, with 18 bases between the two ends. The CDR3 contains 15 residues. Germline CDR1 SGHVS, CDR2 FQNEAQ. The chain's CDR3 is CASSSSTATTNGYTF. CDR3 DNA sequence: TGTGCCAGCAGCTCTTCCACTGCGACTACAAATGGCTACACCTTC.

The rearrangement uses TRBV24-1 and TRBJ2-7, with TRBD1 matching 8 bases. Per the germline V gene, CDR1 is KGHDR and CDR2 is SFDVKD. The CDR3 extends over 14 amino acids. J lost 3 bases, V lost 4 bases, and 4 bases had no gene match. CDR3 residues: CATSEGDRGYEQYF. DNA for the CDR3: TGTGCCACCAGTGAAGGAGACAGGGGCTACGAGCAGTACTTC.

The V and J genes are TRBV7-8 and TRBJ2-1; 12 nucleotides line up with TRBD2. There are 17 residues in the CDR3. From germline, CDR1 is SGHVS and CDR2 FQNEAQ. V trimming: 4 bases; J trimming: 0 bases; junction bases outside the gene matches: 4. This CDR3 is CASSSRLAGDSYNEQFF. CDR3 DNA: TGTGCCAGCAGCTCCAGACTAGCGGGGGACTCCTACAATGAGCAGTTCTTC.

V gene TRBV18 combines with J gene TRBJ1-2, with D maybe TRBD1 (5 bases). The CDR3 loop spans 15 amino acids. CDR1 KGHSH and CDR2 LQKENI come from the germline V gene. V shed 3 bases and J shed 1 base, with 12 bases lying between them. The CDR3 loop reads CASSPTTAVNYGYTF. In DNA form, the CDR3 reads TGTGCCAGCTCACCGACGACAGCCGTTAACTATGGCTACACCTTC.